The rows below give T cell receptor beta chains drawn from one sample of a study of T cell changes during pregnancy in multiple sclerosis. TCRdb's copy holds only in-frame clones and misses some; the assay was immunoSEQ multiplex PCR. Here the sample spans 55,000 to 80,000 clones, approximately 93% being singletons. Material: CD8+ T cells from peripheral blood mononuclear cells, obtained in the second trimester of pregnancy. The receptors derive from a female donor with multiple sclerosis, enrolled in a pregnancy study. Both conserved end residues are part of each CDR3. Fields, in order: CDR3 protein, CDR3 DNA, V gene, J gene, D gene, clone size. A D gene is named only where the DNA matches it firmly. Not all rows give a size; the values are once, few, many and, for expanded clones, a class.

CASSPGPGANVLTF	TGTGCCAGCAGCCCAGGCCCTGGGGCCAACGTCCTGACTTTC	TRBV7-9	TRBJ2-6	NA	NA
CASSPRLARHYEQYF	TGTGCCAGCAGTCCGAGACTAGCCCGACACTACGAGCAGTACTTC	TRBV28	TRBJ2-7	TRBD2	NA
CASSPGQGSTDTQYF	TGTGCCAGCAGCCCCGGACAGGGGAGCACAGATACGCAGTATTTT	TRBV7-3	TRBJ2-3	TRBD1	NA
CASSLVGPGVRPYEQYF	TGTGCCAGCAGCTTAGTCGGACCCGGGGTGCGCCCCTACGAGCAGTACTTC	TRBV11-2	TRBJ2-7	NA	NA
CASKSRSNQPQHF	TGTGCCAGCAAGAGCAGGAGCAATCAGCCCCAGCATTTT	TRBV5-8	TRBJ1-5	NA	NA
CASRQGVGANVLTF	TGTGCCAGCAGGCAGGGGGTTGGGGCCAACGTCCTGACTTTC	TRBV28	TRBJ2-6	TRBD1	NA
CASSMSPGGNTEAFF	TGTGCCAGTAGTATGAGTCCAGGGGGGAACACTGAAGCTTTCTTT	TRBV19	TRBJ1-1	TRBD1	few
CASSVWTGGGQPQHF	TGTGCCAGCAGCGTATGGACAGGGGGCGGTCAGCCCCAGCATTTT	TRBV5-6	TRBJ1-5	TRBD1	NA
CASSLTVNYGYTF	TGTGCCAGCAGTCTAACAGTTAACTATGGCTACACCTTC	TRBV28	TRBJ1-2	NA	NA
CASSPGRNYGYTF	TGTGCCAGCAGCCCGGGGAGGAACTATGGCTACACCTTC	TRBV7-6	TRBJ1-2	NA	NA
CASSLGRDRGSTSLDF	TGCGCCAGCAGCTTGGGCAGGGACAGAGGATCTACGAGCCTGGACTTC	TRBV5-1	TRBJ2-7	TRBD1	NA
CAISEGGAYNEQFF	TGTGCCATCAGTGAGGGCGGAGCCTACAATGAGCAGTTCTTC	TRBV10-3	TRBJ2-1	NA	NA
CASSSGLAGYYTDTQYF	TGTGCCAGCAGTTCAGGACTAGCGGGGTACTACACAGATACGCAGTATTTT	TRBV27	TRBJ2-3	TRBD2	NA
CASSFRLAGSYNEQFF	TGTGCCAGCAGTTTCCGACTAGCGGGGTCCTACAATGAGCAGTTCTTC	TRBV28	TRBJ2-1	TRBD2	NA
CASSSGTYEQYF	TGTGCCAGCAGCTCCGGGACCTACGAGCAGTACTTC	TRBV27	TRBJ2-7	NA	NA
CATSSPTGDTQYF	TGTGCCACCAGCAGCCCGACGGGAGATACGCAGTATTTT	TRBV15	TRBJ2-3	NA	NA
CASSRTGYTEAFF	TGTGCCAGCAGCAGGACAGGGTACACTGAAGCTTTCTTT	TRBV11-2	TRBJ1-1	TRBD1	NA
CASSATGVSNQPQHF	TGTGCCAGCAGCGCCACAGGGGTTTCCAATCAGCCCCAGCATTTT	TRBV7-9	TRBJ1-5	TRBD1	once
CASSTGQGRNEQFF	TGTGCCAGTAGTACGGGACAGGGGAGAAATGAGCAGTTCTTC	TRBV19	TRBJ2-1	TRBD1	NA
CASSRGGQGFQPQHF	TGTGCCAGCAGCCGCGGGGGACAGGGCTTTCAGCCCCAGCATTTT	TRBV7-9	TRBJ1-5	TRBD1	NA
CAWGGNNQPQHF	TGTGCCTGGGGCGGGAACAATCAGCCCCAGCATTTT	TRBV30	TRBJ1-5	NA	NA
CASSPRDRTLVF	TGTGCCAGCAGCCCCAGGGACAGAACGTTGGTTTTT	TRBV7-9	TRBJ1-4	TRBD1	NA
CASSFLAASTDTQYF	TGTGCCAGCAGCTTTCTAGCGGCGAGCACAGATACGCAGTATTTT	TRBV7-6	TRBJ2-3	TRBD2	NA
CASSRRGLNQPQHF	TGTGCCAGCAGCCGTAGGGGTCTTAATCAGCCCCAGCATTTT	TRBV27	TRBJ1-5	NA	once
CASSSEAGTETQYF	TGTGCCAGCAGCTCCGAAGCGGGAACAGAGACCCAGTACTTC	TRBV13	TRBJ2-5	TRBD2	NA
CASSYMSGNSYEQYF	TGTGCCAGCAGTTACATGAGCGGCAACTCCTACGAGCAGTACTTC	TRBV6-5	TRBJ2-7	NA	NA
CAWDALGGDEQYF	TGTGCCTGGGACGCCCTAGGGGGAGACGAGCAGTACTTC	TRBV30	TRBJ2-7	NA	NA
CASSVRREKNTGELFF	TGTGCCAGCAGCGTGAGGAGGGAGAAGAACACCGGGGAGCTGTTTTTT	TRBV7-9	TRBJ2-2	NA	NA
CAWSGLEQFF	TGTGCCTGGAGCGGACTGGAGCAGTTCTTC	TRBV30	TRBJ2-1	NA	NA
CASSQGPLNTEAFF	TGCGCCAGCAGCCAAGGGCCCTTGAACACTGAAGCTTTCTTT	TRBV4-3	TRBJ1-1	NA	NA
CASSDQHSIPLF	TGTGCCAGCAGTGACCAACACAGTATCCCTCTCTTT	TRBV6-4	TRBJ1-1	NA	NA
CASSQWEGERTGERTEAFF	TGCGCCAGCAGTCAATGGGAGGGGGAGAGGACAGGGGAGAGGACTGAAGCTTTCTTT	TRBV23-1	TRBJ1-1	TRBD1	NA
CASSLELGTAMSNEQFF	TGTGCCAGTAGCCTAGAATTGGGGACTGCCATGTCTAATGAGCAGTTCTTC	TRBV19	TRBJ2-1	NA	NA
CASSEWRSGEGEQYF	TGTGCCAGCAGTGAATGGAGGTCAGGGGAGGGGGAGCAGTACTTC	TRBV6-1	TRBJ2-7	NA	NA
CASSLRGLAGPDTQYF	TGTGCCAGCAGTTTACGGGGACTAGCAGGCCCAGATACGCAGTATTTT	TRBV27	TRBJ2-3	TRBD2	NA
CASRSVGLAEYNEQFF	TGTGCCAGCAGATCAGTCGGACTAGCGGAGTACAATGAGCAGTTCTTC	TRBV27	TRBJ2-1	TRBD2	NA
CASSAFTEGGPQPQHF	TGTGCCAGCAGCGCTTTCACGGAGGGAGGACCTCAGCCCCAGCATTTT	TRBV9	TRBJ1-5	NA	NA
CASSPAGDPREQFF	TGTGCCAGCAGCCCAGCGGGAGATCCACGGGAGCAGTTCTTC	TRBV7-9	TRBJ2-1	TRBD2	NA
CATREGFNTGELFF	TGTGCCACCCGGGAAGGATTCAACACCGGGGAGCTGTTTTTT	TRBV27	TRBJ2-2	NA	once
CASSPRTSGNNEQFF	TGTGCCAGCAGCCCCCGGACTAGCGGAAACAATGAGCAGTTCTTC	TRBV5-4	TRBJ2-1	TRBD2	NA
CASSLSVYNEQFF	TGTGCCAGCAGTTTAAGCGTCTACAATGAGCAGTTCTTC	TRBV27	TRBJ2-1	NA	NA
CASSLGPSGGDTQYF	TGTGCCAGCAGCTTGGGGCCCTCGGGCGGAGATACGCAGTATTTT	TRBV7-8	TRBJ2-3	NA	once
CASSPWGAGSAYEQYF	TGTGCCAGTAGTCCTTGGGGAGCGGGCTCAGCCTACGAGCAGTACTTC	TRBV19	TRBJ2-7	NA	NA
CASSLFGWQNQPQHF	TGTGCCAGCAGTTTATTTGGTTGGCAGAATCAGCCCCAGCATTTT	TRBV27	TRBJ1-5	NA	once
CASIKGGRETQYF	TGTGCCAGCATCAAGGGCGGGAGAGAGACCCAGTACTTC	TRBV2	TRBJ2-5	TRBD2	NA
CASSLFGLAETQYF	TGTGCCAGCAGCTTATTCGGGCTAGCGGAGACCCAGTACTTC	TRBV11-2	TRBJ2-5	NA	NA
CASSFSGNQPQHF	TGTGCCAGCAGTTTCTCAGGGAATCAGCCCCAGCATTTT	TRBV27	TRBJ1-5	NA	NA
CAWSVGEYEQYF	TGTGCCTGGAGTGTAGGAGAATACGAGCAGTACTTC	TRBV30	TRBJ2-7	NA	NA
CASSVGWSVQETQYF	TGTGCCAGCAGCGTAGGGTGGTCAGTTCAAGAGACCCAGTACTTC	TRBV9	TRBJ2-5	NA	NA
CASSLATRSDYGYTF	TGTGCCAGCAGCTTAGCCACACGGAGCGACTATGGCTACACCTTC	TRBV7-8	TRBJ1-2	NA	NA